A single T cell receptor (beta chain) is shown here with its context. Its antigen remains unidentified. An end of the junction does not agree with germline; a read error may underlie this. The data stem from a study of identical twins' blood T cells. Findings and limits, study-wide: Shared CDR3 clonotype counts tracked mainly the product of cloneset sizes. Twin similarity might stem from environmental factors, not only genetics. Twins shared more top CDR3 clonotypes than unrelated donors did.

TCR cDNA libraries came from RNA via a modified published protocol. TCRdb reprocessed the 5' RACE reads via MiXCR and lists one record per CDR3 protein. This sample has 350,000 to 400,000 distinct CDR3 sequences, with roughly 28% found just once. The TCR sequence derives from a woman aged 18 to 50 in good health. Sequenced input: PBMCs.

CDR3 amino acids: CACSLVPPEAFF. CDR3 nucleotides: TGTGCCTGCAGCTTAGTCCCTCCCGAAGCTTTCTTT. The rearrangement uses TRBV7-9 and TRBJ1-1; D is uncertain. The germline CDR1 and CDR2 sequences are SEHNR and FQNEAQ (reference sequence). The CDR3 spans 12 residues. The whole variable domain, remainder taken from reference TRBV7-9 and TRBJ1-1, is DTGVSQNPRHKITKRGQNVTFRCDPISEHNRLYWYRQTLGQGPEFLTYFQNEAQLEKSRLLSDRFSAERPKGSFSTLEIQRTEQGDSAMYLCACSLVPPEAFFGQGTRLTVV.